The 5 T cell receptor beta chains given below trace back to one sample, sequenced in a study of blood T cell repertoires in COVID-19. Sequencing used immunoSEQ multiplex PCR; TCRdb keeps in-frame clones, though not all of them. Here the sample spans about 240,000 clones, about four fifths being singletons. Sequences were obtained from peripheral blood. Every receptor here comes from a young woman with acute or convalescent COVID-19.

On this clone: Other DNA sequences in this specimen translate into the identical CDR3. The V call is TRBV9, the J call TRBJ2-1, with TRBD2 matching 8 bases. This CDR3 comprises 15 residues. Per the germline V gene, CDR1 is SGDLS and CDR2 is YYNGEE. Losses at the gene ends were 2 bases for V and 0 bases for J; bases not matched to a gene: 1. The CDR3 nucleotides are TGTGCCAGCAGCGTGAGCGGGAGCTCCTACAATGAGCAGTTCTTC. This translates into CASSVSGSSYNEQFF.

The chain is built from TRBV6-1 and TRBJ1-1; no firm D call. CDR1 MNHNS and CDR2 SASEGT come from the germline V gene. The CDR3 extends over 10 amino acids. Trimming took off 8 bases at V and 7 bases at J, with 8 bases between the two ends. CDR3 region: CASWAGEAFF. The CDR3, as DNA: TGTGCCAGCTGGGCAGGTGAAGCTTTCTTT.

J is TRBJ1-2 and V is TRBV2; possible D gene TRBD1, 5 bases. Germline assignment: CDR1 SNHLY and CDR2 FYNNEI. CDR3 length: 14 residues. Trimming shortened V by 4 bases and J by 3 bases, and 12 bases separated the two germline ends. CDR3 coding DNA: TGTGCCAGCAGTGGGCGGGGAGGGGACTATGGCTACACCTTC. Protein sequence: CASSGRGGDYGYTF.

The CDR3 is CASTQRQGQETQYF. CDR3 nucleotide sequence: TGTGCCAGCACCCAACGACAGGGGCAAGAGACCCAGTACTTC. The gene calls are TRBV7-9 and TRBJ2-5, with 8 bases that match TRBD1. Germline CDR1 reads SEHNR; CDR2 reads FQNEAQ (reference sequence). CDR3 length: 14 amino acids. J lost 2 bases, V lost 7 bases, and 6 bases had no gene match.

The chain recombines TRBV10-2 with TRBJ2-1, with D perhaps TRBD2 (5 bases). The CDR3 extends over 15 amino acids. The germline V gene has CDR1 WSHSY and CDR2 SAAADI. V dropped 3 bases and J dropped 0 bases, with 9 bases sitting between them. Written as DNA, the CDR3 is TGCGCCAGCAGTGACGAGCGGCACTCCTACAATGAGCAGTTCTTC. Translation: CASSDERHSYNEQFF.